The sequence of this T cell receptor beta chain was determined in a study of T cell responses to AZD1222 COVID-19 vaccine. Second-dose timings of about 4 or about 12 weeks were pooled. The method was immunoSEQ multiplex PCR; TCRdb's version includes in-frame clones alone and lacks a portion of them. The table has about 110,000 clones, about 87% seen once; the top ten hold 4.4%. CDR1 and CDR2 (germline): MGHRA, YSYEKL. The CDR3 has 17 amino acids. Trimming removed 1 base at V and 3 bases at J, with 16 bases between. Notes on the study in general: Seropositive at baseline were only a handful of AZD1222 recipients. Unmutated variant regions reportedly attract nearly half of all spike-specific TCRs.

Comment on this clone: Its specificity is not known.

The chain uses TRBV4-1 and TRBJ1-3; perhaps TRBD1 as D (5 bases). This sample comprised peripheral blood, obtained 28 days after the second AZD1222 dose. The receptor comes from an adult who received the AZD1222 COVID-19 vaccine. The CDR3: CASSQGTGKARGNTIYF. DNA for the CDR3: TGCGCCAGCAGCCAAGGTACAGGTAAAGCTCGTGGAAACACCATATATTTT.